The clone carrying this TCR beta chain appeared many times. This sample stems from a study of T cell repertoires in cytomegalovirus infection. Germline CDR1 reads SGHTA; CDR2 reads FQGNSA. Losses at the gene ends were 5 bases for V and 4 bases for J; bases not matched to a gene: 4. The CDR3 totals 15 residues. TCRdb re-called the reads through MiXCR, storing one row per CDR3 protein. Here the sample spans 400,000 or so distinct CDR3 sequences, approximately 30% being singletons. The J gene is TRBJ2-7, the V gene TRBV7-2, with 14 bases fitting TRBD2. The specimen sequenced was PBMCs. This TCR was sampled from a human donor in good health (CMV status not recorded). Some clones in this sample may be carry-over from other donors' samples. The chain's CDR3 is CASSRLAGGLYEQYF. CDR3 nucleotide sequence: TGTGCCAGCAGCCGACTAGCGGGGGGGCTTTACGAGCAGTACTTC. The full variable domain, rest sourced from reference TRBV7-2 and TRBJ2-7, is GAGVSQSPSNKVTEKGKDVELRCDPISGHTALYWYRQSLGQGLEFLIYFQGNSAPDKSGLPSDRFSAERTGGSVSTLTIQRTQQEDSAVYLCASSRLAGGLYEQYFGPGTRLTVT.